These 27 T cell receptor beta chains came from one sample sequenced in a study of identical twins. One entry per CDR3 protein, called by TCRdb with MiXCR from the 5' RACE reads. The data show about 810,000 distinct CDR3 sequences, around an eighth seen once. The same data also contributed to another study, on yellow fever vaccine responses in identical twins.

The sequenced material came from PBMCs. All receptors come from a woman aged 18-29 years in good health.

This clonotype was detected a few times. This sequence joins TRBV15 and TRBJ2-7; D gene uncertain. Germline CDR1 LNHNV, CDR2 YYDKDF (reference sequence). Trimming pared 1 base from V and 4 bases from J, leaving 11 bases between. The CDR3 covers 14 residues. This chain's CDR3 is CATSRAGSPYEQYV. The DNA for the CDR3 is TGTGCCACCAGCAGAGCTGGCAGCCCATACGAGCAGTACGTC.

The chain is built from TRBV4-2 and TRBJ2-1; D not resolved. V was shortened by 0 bases and J by 1 base, with 7 bases between the two germline ends. Germline CDR1 reads LGHNA; CDR2 reads YNFKEQ. This CDR3 is built from 15 residues. The CDR3 here is CASSQDLGSYNEQFF. CDR3 bases: TGTGCCAGCAGCCAAGACCTAGGGTCCTACAATGAGCAGTTCTTC.

The J gene is TRBJ2-7, the V gene TRBV11-2; weak D call: TRBD1 (6 bases). V was clipped by 4 bases and J by 0 bases, with 13 bases between them. This CDR3 is built from 15 residues. From germline, CDR1 is SGHAT and CDR2 FQNNGV. CDR3 sequence (DNA): TGTGCCAGCAGCTGGACCCGGGACACCTCCTACGAGCAGTACGTC. This sequence encodes CASSWTRDTSYEQYV.

V usage is TRBV5-4 and J usage is TRBJ1-1, with D perhaps matching TRBD1 (5 bases). Trimming took 0 bases from V and 0 from J, leaving 21 bases between them. The germline V gene encodes CDR1 SGHNT and CDR2 YYREEE (reference sequence). This CDR3 region has 19 residues. The CDR3 DNA sequence: TGTGCCAGCAGCTTGGGGACCTCGACGGGGCCCGTTATGAACACTGAAGCTTTCTTT. Translating gives CASSLGTSTGPVMNTEAFF.

This clonotype was seen only a few times. The CDR3 bases are TGTGCCAGCAGTTTCCCACGGGGGGACACTTACACCGGGGAGCTGTTTTTT. As protein: CASSFPRGDTYTGELFF. The gene calls are TRBV6-5 and TRBJ2-2; TRBD2 might be the D (7 bases). CDR3 length: 17 residues. Trimming removed 4 bases at V and 3 bases at J, with 18 bases between. Germline V gene lookup returns CDR1 MNHEY and CDR2 SVGAGI.

The rearrangement joins TRBV27 to TRBJ1-5, with 10 bases fitting TRBD1. The ends lost 5 bases at V and 9 bases at J; junction bases unmatched: 10. This CDR3 region has 15 residues. CDR1 is MNHEY, CDR2 SMNVEV, per germline (reference sequence). CDR3 protein: CASSAAGTGVTPQHF. The CDR3 region has the DNA TGTGCCAGCAGTGCCGCCGGGACAGGGGTGACGCCCCAGCATTTT.

Worth noting for this clonotype: A read error is possible here, since a much larger clone lies one base away. The rearrangement joins TRBV12-3 or TRBV12-4 to TRBJ1-1; D call uncertain. The V end lost 5 bases, the J end lost 4 bases, and 8 bases lay between the germline ends. The CDR3 has 12 residues. The CDR3 nucleotides read TGTGCCAGCAGTATCCGTCGCACTGAAGCTTTCTTT. Amino acid sequence: CASSIRRTEAFF.

The chain couples TRBV29-1 to TRBJ2-7; tentative D call: TRBD1 (5 bases). This CDR3 is built from 13 residues. Trimming cost V 5 bases and J 2 bases, with 13 bases left between them. In germline, CDR1 is SQVTM, CDR2 ANQGSEA. CDR3 residues: CSVYEDSAYEQYF. CDR3 coding DNA: TGCAGCGTTTACGAAGACAGTGCCTACGAGCAGTACTTC.

This chain uses TRBV5-6 with TRBJ2-2; 15 nucleotides line up with TRBD2. The CDR3 sequence is 16 residues long. CDR1 is SGHDT and CDR2 is YYEEEE in the germline V gene. V trimming: 4 bases; J trimming: 9 bases; junction bases outside the gene matches: 7. CDR3 sequence reads: CASSPGLAGGPRELFF. DNA for the CDR3: TGTGCCAGCAGCCCCGGACTAGCGGGAGGGCCCAGGGAGCTGTTTTTT.

In its sample, this clonotype was seen a few times. The chain combines TRBV20-1 with TRBJ2-1; 9 bases map to TRBD2. Trimming removed 0 bases from V and 2 bases from J; junction bases left unmatched: 5. The CDR3 runs to 16 residues. Germline lookup yields CDR1 DFQATT and CDR2 SNEGSKA (reference sequence). CDR3 sequence (DNA): TGCAGTGCTAGAGATGTCGGCGGGGGGGCCTACAATGAGCAGTTCTTC. It specifies CSARDVGGGAYNEQFF.

DNA of the CDR3: TGTGCCAGCAGCCAAGATTTGGGGGGAACAGATACGCAGTATTTT. Translating it yields CASSQDLGGTDTQYF. The chain joins TRBV3-1 to TRBJ2-3; a weak D match, TRBD2 (6 bases). V gave up 0 bases and J gave up 3 bases, with 10 bases separating them. Germline values: CDR1 LGHDT, CDR2 YNNKEL (reference sequence). The CDR3 runs 15 residues.

The chain joins TRBV12-3 or TRBV12-4 to TRBJ1-1; D is undetermined. This CDR3 contains 16 residues. V was cut by 3 bases and J by 0 bases, with 14 bases left in between. The DNA for the CDR3 is TGTGCCAGCAGTTTGGGTGCCCAGAAAATGAACACTGAAGCTTTCTTT. The encoded protein is CASSLGAQKMNTEAFF.

This clonotype was recorded many times. J is TRBJ1-3 and V is TRBV12-3 or TRBV12-4; D is ambiguous. There are 12 residues in the CDR3. The germline V and J ends were trimmed by 3 bases and 6 bases, with 6 bases remaining between them. CDR3 region: CASSFPENTIYF. CDR3 DNA: TGTGCCAGCAGTTTCCCAGAAAACACCATATATTTT.

The chain uses TRBV20-1 and TRBJ1-1, with D unclear. This CDR3 has 15 amino acids. The germline V and J ends were trimmed by 5 bases and 1 base, with 17 bases remaining between them. Germline loops: CDR1 DFQATT, CDR2 SNEGSKA (reference sequence). This CDR3 is CSAAHPRTANTEAFF. Here the CDR3 DNA reads TGCAGTGCTGCTCACCCGCGGACCGCGAACACTGAAGCTTTCTTT.

The chain is built from TRBV20-1 and TRBJ2-5; 14 positions agree with TRBD2. Germline CDR1 and CDR2: DFQATT and SNEGSKA (reference sequence). With V trimmed by 0 bases and J by 5 bases, 5 bases remained unmatched. The CDR3 runs 16 residues. The CDR3 region has the DNA TGCAGTGCTAGAGATCGGACTAGCGGGAGGTGGGAGACCCAGTACTTC. It specifies CSARDRTSGRWETQYF.

The J gene is TRBJ2-5, the V gene TRBV10-1; 8 bases agree with TRBD1. V lost 4 bases to trimming and J lost 4 bases; unmatched junction nucleotides: 11. The germline V gene has CDR1 WNHNN and CDR2 SYGVQD (reference sequence). The CDR3 consists of 16 residues. In nucleotides, the CDR3 is TGCGCCAGCAGTGCTGGACAGGGAATGATAGGAGAGACCCAGTACTTC. Its translation: CASSAGQGMIGETQYF.

The rearrangement links TRBV6-5 to TRBJ2-7, with D tentatively TRBD2 (6 bases). V lost 0 bases and J 3 bases, leaving 12 bases between the germline ends. Per the germline V gene, CDR1 is MNHEY and CDR2 is SVGAGI. This CDR3 is 15 amino acids long. CDR3 in DNA: TGTGCCAGCAGTTACTCGAGTGGGGGGTACTACGAGCAGTACTTC. Encoded protein: CASSYSSGGYYEQYF.

This clonotype showed up just a few times. The V call is TRBV4-1, the J call TRBJ1-1; no reliable D call. Between the trimmed V and J ends, which lost 8 bases and 5 bases, there was a span of 15 bases. CDR1 is MGHRA, CDR2 YSYEKL, per germline. The CDR3 length is 13 residues. As DNA, the CDR3 is TGCGCCAGCCGTCCGAAAAGAGGTACTGAAGCTTTCTTT. It yields the protein CASRPKRGTEAFF.

This clonotype was counted ten times or more. V is TRBV2 and J is TRBJ2-7; D is unresolved. This CDR3 is built from 10 residues. Looked up from germline, CDR1 is SNHLY and CDR2 is FYNNEI. Between the trimmed V and J ends, which lost 6 bases and 2 bases, there was a span of 2 bases. The CDR3 sequence is CASSAYEQYF. In DNA, the CDR3 is TGTGCCAGCAGCGCCTACGAGCAGTACTTC. Variable domain in full (rest from reference TRBV2 and TRBJ2-7): EPEVTQTPSHQVTQMGQEVILRCVPISNHLYFYWYRQILGQKVEFLVSFYNNEISEKSEIFDDQFSVERPDGSNFTLKIRSTKLEDSAMYFCASSAYEQYFGPGTRLTVT.

This chain joins TRBV27 and TRBJ1-1; D perhaps matches TRBD1 (6 bases). Germline CDR1 MNHEY, CDR2 SMNVEV (reference sequence). The CDR3 length is 15 residues. The V gene lost 7 bases and the J gene lost 4 bases, with 19 bases spanning the gap. CDR3 DNA sequence: TGTGCCAGCACGCTCCTGGGACAACCTATCACTGAAGCTTTCTTT. As protein: CASTLLGQPITEAFF.

This clonotype was detected only a few times. V gene TRBV5-1 combines with J gene TRBJ2-1; a weak D match, TRBD2 (5 bases). This CDR3 contains 14 residues. Germline CDR1 reads SGHRS; CDR2 reads YFSETQ. Trimming left V 4 bases short and J 2 bases short, with 10 bases between. CDR3 DNA: TGCGCCAGCAGCCCGACCGGGACCTACAATGAGCAGTTCTTC. As protein: CASSPTGTYNEQFF.

This clonotype was detected ten times or more. The V call is TRBV18, the J call TRBJ2-7, with D possibly matching TRBD2 (5 bases). The CDR3 loop spans 15 amino acids. Germline lookup yields CDR1 KGHSH and CDR2 LQKENI. The ends were cut back, 3 bases at V and 0 bases at J, with 12 bases in the middle. The CDR3 DNA follows: TGTGCCAGCTCACCTGGAAGAGGGAGCTCCTACGAGCAGTACGTC. It yields the protein CASSPGRGSSYEQYV.

This clonotype has a handful of counts. This sequence joins TRBV5-1 and TRBJ2-1, with TRBD2 matching 11 bases. Losses at the gene ends were 4 bases for V and 8 bases for J; bases not matched to a gene: 11. This CDR3 comprises 16 residues. CDR1 is SGHRS, CDR2 YFSETQ, per germline. Here the CDR3 reads CASSLLTSGRADEQFF. The CDR3 region has the DNA TGCGCCAGCAGCCTACTCACTAGCGGGAGAGCAGATGAGCAGTTCTTC.

This clonotype has at least ten counts. The CDR3 region is CSASLSGGRDTQYF. In nucleotides, the CDR3 is TGCAGTGCTAGTCTGAGCGGGGGGAGAGATACGCAGTATTTT. The rearrangement uses TRBV20-1 and TRBJ2-3; TRBD2 matches 9 bases. The CDR3 has 14 residues. CDR1 and CDR2 (germline): DFQATT, SNEGSKA (reference sequence). The V gene end was trimmed by 3 bases and the J gene end by 5 bases; junction bases not matched to a gene: 6.

This chain links TRBV6-1 with TRBJ1-1; no clear D gene. Germline loops: CDR1 MNHNS, CDR2 SASEGT. V was cut by 1 base and J by 0 bases, with 9 bases left in between. This CDR3 has 15 residues. In DNA, the CDR3 is TGTGCCAGCAGTGAAGTTGTTACCCTGAACACTGAAGCTTTCTTT. Protein: CASSEVVTLNTEAFF.

In this sample, this clonotype turned up a few times. This rearrangement joins TRBV5-4 to TRBJ2-1; 13 nucleotides align to TRBD2. The CDR3 is 16 residues long. The V gene end was trimmed by 4 bases and the J gene end by 4 bases; junction bases not matched to a gene: 5. CDR1 SGHNT and CDR2 YYREEE come from the germline V gene (reference sequence). The CDR3 protein is CASSGTSGRAYNEQFF. In DNA, the CDR3 is TGTGCCAGCAGCGGAACTAGCGGGAGGGCGTACAATGAGCAGTTCTTC.

The chain couples TRBV4-1 to TRBJ2-3, with 8 bases fitting TRBD2. This CDR3 contains 15 residues. V was clipped by 4 bases and J by 8 bases; unmatched bases: 11. CDR1 is MGHRA, CDR2 YSYEKL, per germline. CDR3 nucleotides: TGCGCCAGCAGCCCAGTAGCGGGACCACCTCCTACGCAGTATTTT. It yields the protein CASSPVAGPPPTQYF.